These T cell receptor beta chains were read from a single sample in a study of T-cell reconstitution after alpha-beta-depleted transplantation in children. TCRdb analysed the PCR reads with MiXCR anew, one entry per CDR3 protein. Here the sample spans approximately 520,000 distinct CDR3 sequences, 10% to 12% being singletons. The specimen comprised PBMCs, mostly from graft donor cells, sampled 180 days after TCRalphabeta/CD19-depleted stem cell transplant. These receptors came from a female patient aged 2-15 years who had a stem cell transplant for aplastic anemia, so the T cells may come from the graft donor. The CDR3 runs from the conserved cysteine through the conserved F or W. Fields, in order: J gene, clone size, D gene, V gene, CDR3 protein, CDR3 DNA. D genes are given only for firm matches. Rows give clone size only sometimes, using once, few, many, or a class for an expanded clone.

J: TRBJ2-5
size: few
D: TRBD2
V: TRBV5-6
CDR3: CASSWGLEGEETQYF
DNA: TGTGCCAGCAGCTGGGGACTAGAGGGGGAAGAGACCCAGTACTTC

J: TRBJ1-3
size: -
D: -
V: TRBV5-1
CDR3: CASSRHSGNTIYF
DNA: TGCGCCAGCAGCCGGCATTCTGGAAACACCATATATTTT

J: TRBJ2-3
size: few
D: -
V: TRBV28
CDR3: CASSLFPRWPDTQYF
DNA: TGTGCCAGCAGTTTATTCCCGCGATGGCCAGATACGCAGTATTTT

J: TRBJ2-1
size: few
D: -
V: TRBV7-8
CDR3: CASSLIRGVDEQFF
DNA: TGTGCCAGCAGCTTAATCAGAGGGGTCGATGAGCAGTTCTTC

J: TRBJ1-3
size: -
D: -
V: TRBV6-1
CDR3: CASSTVLGNSGNTIYF
DNA: TGTGCCAGCAGTACCGTTTTGGGGAACTCTGGAAACACCATATATTTT

J: TRBJ1-2
size: few
D: -
V: TRBV27
CDR3: CASSYTWADGYGYTF
DNA: TGTGCCAGCAGTTACACGTGGGCCGATGGATATGGCTACACCTTC

J: TRBJ2-3
size: -
D: TRBD2
V: TRBV7-3
CDR3: CASSPSGQGLLAGGPDTQYF
DNA: TGTGCCAGCAGCCCCTCGGGACAGGGCTTACTAGCGGGAGGGCCGGATACGCAGTATTTT

J: TRBJ2-5
size: few
D: -
V: TRBV6-1
CDR3: CASSPGILGGWTQYF
DNA: TGTGCCAGCAGCCCCGGCATTTTGGGGGGTTGGACCCAGTACTTC

J: TRBJ1-5
size: many
D: -
V: TRBV5-6
CDR3: CASSSPGVRQPQHF
DNA: TGTGCCAGCAGCTCCCCAGGGGTACGGCAGCCCCAGCATTTT

J: TRBJ2-3
size: -
D: -
V: TRBV5-1
CDR3: CASSFGRRKYF
DNA: TGCGCCAGCAGCTTCGGACGGCGCAAGTATTTT

J: TRBJ2-3
size: many
D: -
V: TRBV11-2
CDR3: CASSLGPTDTQYF
DNA: TGTGCCAGCAGCTTAGGCCCCACAGATACGCAGTATTTT

J: TRBJ2-7
size: few
D: TRBD2
V: TRBV28
CDR3: CASRGPPGRGDEQYF
DNA: TGTGCCAGCAGAGGCCCCCCGGGCCGGGGGGACGAGCAGTACTTC

J: TRBJ2-1
size: -
D: TRBD2
V: TRBV29-1
CDR3: CSVETSGRYEQFF
DNA: TGCAGCGTTGAGACTAGCGGGAGATATGAGCAGTTCTTC

J: TRBJ2-1
size: few
D: TRBD2
V: TRBV3-1
CDR3: CASSPPSSSGRGDEQFF
DNA: TGTGCCAGCAGCCCACCGTCCAGCAGCGGGAGGGGCGATGAGCAGTTCTTC

J: TRBJ1-1
size: -
D: TRBD1
V: TRBV27
CDR3: CASSPRQGWGTEAFF
DNA: TGTGCCAGCAGTCCCCGACAGGGCTGGGGCACTGAAGCTTTCTTT

J: TRBJ2-7
size: -
D: -
V: TRBV28
CDR3: CASSRDHRTYEQYF
DNA: TGTGCCAGCAGTAGAGACCATAGGACCTACGAGCAGTACTTC

J: TRBJ1-5
size: -
D: -
V: TRBV27
CDR3: CASSLSLISNQPQHF
DNA: TGTGCCAGCAGTTTATCGCTAATTAGCAATCAGCCCCAGCATTTT

J: TRBJ1-1
size: many
D: -
V: TRBV28
CDR3: CASSSSSPEAFF
DNA: TGTGCCAGCAGTTCATCAAGTCCTGAAGCTTTCTTT

J: TRBJ2-2
size: few
D: -
V: TRBV12-5
CDR3: CASGLWTGELFF
DNA: TGTGCTAGTGGTTTGTGGACCGGGGAGCTGTTTTTT

J: TRBJ2-7
size: -
D: -
V: TRBV10-3
CDR3: CAISELTGEQYF
DNA: TGTGCCATCAGTGAGCTGACTGGGGAGCAGTACTTC

J: TRBJ1-1
size: -
D: TRBD1
V: TRBV2
CDR3: CASRGQGLGTEAFF
DNA: TGTGCCAGCAGAGGACAGGGGTTGGGCACTGAAGCTTTCTTT

J: TRBJ2-7
size: -
D: TRBD2
V: TRBV25-1
CDR3: CASSEGLAGGRFYEQYF
DNA: TGTGCCAGCAGTGAGGGACTAGCGGGAGGCAGGTTCTACGAGCAGTACTTC

J: TRBJ2-1
size: -
D: TRBD2
V: TRBV7-8
CDR3: CASAGASAGSGEIYNEQFF
DNA: TGTGCCAGCGCTGGCGCATCGGCCGGTAGCGGGGAAATTTACAATGAGCAGTTCTTC

J: TRBJ2-5
size: few
D: -
V: TRBV9
CDR3: CASSPGPYQETQYF
DNA: TGTGCCAGCAGCCCGGGACCGTACCAAGAGACCCAGTACTTC

J: TRBJ2-2
size: few
D: TRBD2
V: TRBV4-3
CDR3: CASSQGLNWGTGELFF
DNA: TGCGCCAGCAGCCAGGGACTAAACTGGGGCACCGGGGAGCTGTTTTTT